The 7 T cell receptor beta chains given below trace back to one sample, sequenced in a study of T-cell reconstitution after alpha-beta-depleted transplantation in children. Using unique molecular identifiers, the investigators prepared the TCRbeta library. TCRdb re-analysed the PCR reads in MiXCR, keeping a single row per CDR3 protein. Of about 580,000 distinct CDR3 sequences detected, 23% appear once; the ten largest clones hold 13% to 15%. Sequenced here: PBMCs, mostly from graft donor cells, sampled 360 days after TCRalphabeta/CD19-depleted stem cell transplant. The receptor source for this set is a boy younger than two who had a stem cell transplant for acute myeloid leukemia, so the T cells may come from the graft donor.

The chain employs TRBV10-3 and TRBJ2-2; TRBD1 or TRBD2 may be the D gene (5 bases each). Germline values: CDR1 ENHRY, CDR2 SYGVKD. The CDR3 has 14 residues. V was cut by 7 bases and J by 1 base, with 10 bases left in between. CDR3 residues: CAIMTGRNTGELFF. The CDR3 DNA is TGTGCCATCATGACGGGGCGGAACACCGGGGAGCTGTTTTTT.

The V gene is TRBV5-5, the J gene TRBJ2-7, with a tentative D call TRBD1 (5 bases). The V end was cut by 4 bases, the J end by 5 bases, with 16 bases between. This CDR3 is built from 14 residues. Germline V gene sequence: CDR1 SGHKS, CDR2 YYEKEE (reference sequence). The CDR3 region is CASSPGLIVHEQYV. The CDR3 DNA sequence: TGTGCCAGCAGCCCAGGGCTCATCGTCCACGAGCAGTACGTC.

Many counts were recorded for this clonotype. The chain carries TRBV20-1 and TRBJ2-5; TRBD1 matches at 7 bases. The germline V gene encodes CDR1 DFQATT and CDR2 SNEGSKA (reference sequence). Trimming took 5 bases from V and 1 from J; bases not matched to a gene: 7. CDR3 length: 14 residues. The CDR3 sequence is CSAQGQPIQETQYF. DNA for the CDR3: TGCAGTGCTCAGGGACAGCCTATCCAAGAGACCCAGTACTTC.

In this sample, this clonotype turned up a few times. V gene TRBV7-8 combines with J gene TRBJ2-3; 8 positions match TRBD1. The CDR3 has 15 amino acids. CDR1 and CDR2 from the germline V gene are SGHVS and FQNEAQ. V lost 0 bases and J lost 4; bases outside the gene matches: 3. The DNA of the CDR3 is TGTGCCAGCAGCTTAGCCGACAGGGGAGCAGATACGCAGTATTTT. Encoded protein: CASSLADRGADTQYF.

This clonotype has a handful of counts. The rearrangement joins TRBV12-3 or TRBV12-4 to TRBJ2-7; tentatively, D is TRBD2 (6 bases). The CDR3 runs 12 residues. Trimming took off 4 bases at V and 7 bases at J, with 11 bases between the two ends. The CDR3 protein is CASSWGLGEQYF. The DNA for the CDR3 is TGTGCCAGCAGTTGGGGACTTGGGGAGCAGTACTTC.

This clonotype was picked up many times. This rearrangement joins TRBV12-3 or TRBV12-4 to TRBJ2-7; 9 bases are a match to TRBD1. The CDR3 is 17 amino acids. The V segment lost 5 bases and the J segment 6 bases; nucleotides outside the gene matches: 17. In nucleotides, the CDR3 is TGTGCCAGCAGTCTAACTCCCGGGACAGGGCTTATTAGCGAGCAGTACTTC. As protein: CASSLTPGTGLISEQYF.

The chain combines TRBV21-1 with TRBJ2-6. TRBV21-1 is assigned pseudogene status. The CDR3 runs to 14 residues. CDR3 DNA: TGTGCCAGCACTACAGGCTCTGGGGCCAACGTCCTGACTTTC. Translated: CASTTGSGANVLTF.